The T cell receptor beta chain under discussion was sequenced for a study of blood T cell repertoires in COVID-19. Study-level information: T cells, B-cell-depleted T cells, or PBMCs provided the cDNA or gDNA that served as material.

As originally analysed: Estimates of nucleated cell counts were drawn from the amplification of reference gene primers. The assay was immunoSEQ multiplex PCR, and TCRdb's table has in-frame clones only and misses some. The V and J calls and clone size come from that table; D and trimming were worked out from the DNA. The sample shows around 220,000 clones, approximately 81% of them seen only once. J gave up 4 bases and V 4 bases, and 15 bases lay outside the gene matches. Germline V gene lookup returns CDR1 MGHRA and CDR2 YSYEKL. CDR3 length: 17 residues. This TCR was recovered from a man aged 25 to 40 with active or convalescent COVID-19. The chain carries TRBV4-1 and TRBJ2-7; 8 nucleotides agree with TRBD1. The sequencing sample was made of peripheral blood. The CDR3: CASSPKEGWTGLYEQYF. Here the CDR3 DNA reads TGCGCCAGCAGCCCAAAAGAGGGGTGGACAGGGTTGTACGAGCAGTACTTC.